This is a list of T cell receptor beta chains from one sample in a study of T cell responses to AZD1222 COVID-19 vaccine. Measured with immunoSEQ multiplex PCR; TCRdb has only the in-frame clones, and not every one. The table records about 120,000 clones, 85% to 90% of them present only once. Sequenced here: peripheral blood, sampled on day 0 of AZD1222 vaccination. These receptor sequences come from an adult in good health. The CDR3 runs from the conserved cysteine through the conserved F or W. The order of the fields is J gene, V gene, D gene, clone size, CDR3 DNA, CDR3 protein. A D gene is named only where the DNA matches it firmly. The size entry is marked missing in some rows and otherwise reads once, few, many or a size class.

TRBJ1-6,TRBV27,.,.,TGTGCCAGCAGGGACAGACTTAATTCACCCCTCCACTTT,CASRDRLNSPLHF
TRBJ2-3,TRBV30,TRBD1,.,TGTGCCTCTACAGGGGGCTCGGATACGCAGTATTTT,CASTGGSDTQYF
TRBJ1-1,TRBV5-1,.,.,TGCGCCAGCAGCTCCCCGGGCGTATCGGACATGAACACTGAAGCTTTCTTT,CASSSPGVSDMNTEAFF
TRBJ1-6,TRBV28,.,.,TGTGCCAGCAGGCTCCCCAGCTCCTATAATTCACCCCTCCACTTT,CASRLPSSYNSPLHF
TRBJ2-7,TRBV6-5,.,.,TGTGCCAGCAGTCCTACAGGGTTCTACGAGCAGTACTTC,CASSPTGFYEQYF
TRBJ2-7,TRBV5-5,.,.,TGTGCCAGCAGCTTGGCCGGGCTGCTCGGGAACGAGCAGTACTTC,CASSLAGLLGNEQYF
TRBJ1-1,TRBV15,TRBD1,once,TGTGCCACCAGCAGACTGACAGGGGCAACGATTGAAGCTTTCTTT,CATSRLTGATIEAFF
TRBJ1-1,TRBV27,.,.,TGTGCCAGCAGCCCCTTCGACAGGTTGAACACTGAAGCTTTCTTT,CASSPFDRLNTEAFF
TRBJ1-6,TRBV19,.,.,TGTGCCAGTAGTTCGACGAAGAGGAGCTCCTATAATTCACCCCTCCACTTT,CASSSTKRSSYNSPLHF
TRBJ2-7,TRBV27,.,.,TGTGCCAGCAGTTCCGGGACGGCGATTCACGAGCAGTACTTC,CASSSGTAIHEQYF
TRBJ1-4,TRBV3-1/TRBV3-2,TRBD1,.,TGTGCCAGCAGCCAAGATCAGGGGGCGCGTGGTAATGAAAAACTGTTTTTT,CASSQDQGARGNEKLFF
TRBJ2-1,TRBV28,TRBD2,.,TGTGCCAGCAGTCTAGCGGGAGGAATCTACAATGAGCAGTTCTTC,CASSLAGGIYNEQFF
TRBJ1-5,TRBV28,.,.,TGTGCCAGCAGAATCAGGAGGAGTGATCAGCCCCAGCATTTT,CASRIRRSDQPQHF
TRBJ2-3,TRBV6-6,.,once,TGTGCCAGCAGGTCAACAGGGTCGGATACGCAGTATTTT,CASRSTGSDTQYF
TRBJ2-5,TRBV19,.,.,TGTGCCAGTAGTTGGAGGGCTGGAGAGACCCAGTACTTC,CASSWRAGETQYF
TRBJ1-4,TRBV5-4,.,.,TGTGCCAGCAGCAGCGCCGGGGGCGCGGCCGAAAAACTGTTTTTT,CASSSAGGAAEKLFF
TRBJ2-7,TRBV7-2,.,few,TGTGCCAGCAGCTTAGCGGCCGGGACACCATCCTACGAGCAGTACTTC,CASSLAAGTPSYEQYF
TRBJ2-2,TRBV30,.,.,TGTGCCTCCGCCCGGGGGTCCGGGGAGCTGTTTTTT,CASARGSGELFF
TRBJ1-5,TRBV6-1,.,.,TGTGCCAGCAGTGAAGTTACAGGTCAGTTTAGCAATCAGCCCCAGCATTTT,CASSEVTGQFSNQPQHF
TRBJ1-2,TRBV11-2,.,many,TGTGCCAGCAGCTCCCTAGGGGTGGGCTATGGCTACACCTTC,CASSSLGVGYGYTF
TRBJ2-1,TRBV7-9,TRBD1,.,TGTGCCAGCAGCTTACCCCCGGGACAGGGGGCTTCCTACAATGAGCAGTTCTTC,CASSLPPGQGASYNEQFF
TRBJ2-5,TRBV7-2,.,.,TGTGCCAGCAGCTTCGCGGACCAAGAGACCCAGTACTTC,CASSFADQETQYF
TRBJ1-2,TRBV28,TRBD1,.,TGTGCCAGCAGCAACAGGGGGCAGGACTATGGCTACACCTTC,CASSNRGQDYGYTF
TRBJ1-2,TRBV6-4,.,.,TGTGCCAGCAGTGACCCCAGCTATGGCTACACCTTC,CASSDPSYGYTF
TRBJ2-2,TRBV9,.,.,TGTGCCAGCAGCGTAGGTGGGAGTGATACCGGGGAGCTGTTTTTT,CASSVGGSDTGELFF
TRBJ1-1,TRBV10-3,.,.,TGTGCCATCAGTGGGGCTGGGGTGAACACTGAAGCTTTCTTT,CAISGAGVNTEAFF
TRBJ1-2,TRBV4-1,.,few,TGCGCCAGCAGCCAAGTGGGGGGGCGAGGCGCTGGCTACACCTTC,CASSQVGGRGAGYTF
TRBJ2-3,TRBV4-1,TRBD2,.,TGCGCCAGCAGCCTACCTGCCGAGGGACTAGCCACAGATACGCAGTATTTT,CASSLPAEGLATDTQYF
TRBJ1-2,TRBV29-1,.,.,TGCAGCGCCTCAGAGGGGGACTATGGCTACACCTTC,CSASEGDYGYTF
TRBJ2-2,TRBV28,.,.,TGTGCCAGCAGTTCCCCTAAGGGACGGCCGAGAGGGGAGCTGTTTTTT,CASSSPKGRPRGELFF
TRBJ1-1,TRBV18,.,.,TGTGCCAGCTCACCGACGTTGGGTTCCACTGAAGCTTTCTTT,CASSPTLGSTEAFF
TRBJ1-2,TRBV21-1,.,.,TGTGCCAGCAGCAAAGCGCCTCCCGTTTGCTGCGGCTACACCTTC,CASSKAPPVCCGYTF
TRBJ2-7,TRBV6-2/TRBV6-3,.,.,TGTGCCAGCAGTTACTCCCCTGGGACCGTAGCCTACGAGCAGTACTTC,CASSYSPGTVAYEQYF
TRBJ2-1,TRBV5-1,.,.,TGCGCCAGCAGCCCCCGGGACCCCGGCTACAATGAGCAGTTCTTC,CASSPRDPGYNEQFF